Below are 25 T cell receptor beta chains sequenced from a single sample in a study of shared clonotypes between healthy human individuals. Selected positively for CCR7 and CD45RO-negative, naive CD8 cells excluded terminally differentiated effector memory CD45RA+ cells. Assay used: immunoSEQ multiplex PCR; TCRdb lists only in-frame clones, some missing. The data hold about 820,000 clones, with 92% observed a single time. The specimen was naive CD8+ T cells sorted from blood. The source is a man aged 25-45 years in good health.

Here the CDR3 reads CASSTTSGYEQYF. The CDR3 DNA reads as TGTGCCAGTAGTACAACTAGCGGATACGAGCAGTACTTC. The chain carries TRBV19 and TRBJ2-7; 8 bases agree with TRBD2. CDR3 length: 13 amino acids. Germline CDR1 is LNHDA and CDR2 is SQIVND (reference sequence). V lost 4 bases, J lost 4 bases, and 3 bases stayed unmatched.

Only one count was recorded for this clone. The genes are TRBV15 and TRBJ1-3; D not resolved. Trimming stripped 3 bases from V and 2 bases from J, with 14 bases between. CDR3 length: 16 amino acids. CDR1 LNHNV and CDR2 YYDKDF come from the germline V gene (reference sequence). CDR3 sequence: CATSSPGVSPGNTIYF. The DNA for the CDR3 is TGTGCCACCAGCAGCCCCGGGGTTAGCCCTGGAAACACCATATATTTT.

The chain recombines TRBV27 with TRBJ2-7, with no clear D. The CDR3 runs 14 residues. Trimming cost V 3 bases and J 2 bases, with 11 bases left between them. Germline V gives CDR1 MNHEY, CDR2 SMNVEV (reference sequence). The CDR3 loop reads CASSFGPRAYEQYF. The CDR3 nucleotides are TGTGCCAGCAGTTTTGGCCCTCGAGCCTACGAGCAGTACTTC.

The chain couples TRBV27 to TRBJ2-3; 9 bases agree with TRBD2. Losses at the gene ends were 5 bases for V and 0 bases for J; bases not matched to a gene: 6. Looked up from germline, CDR1 is MNHEY and CDR2 is SMNVEV (reference sequence). This CDR3 comprises 16 residues. The CDR3 bases are TGTGCCAGCAGTACAAGACTAGCGGAAAGCACAGATACGCAGTATTTT. It yields the protein CASSTRLAESTDTQYF.

The chain carries TRBV27 and TRBJ2-1; a possible D gene is TRBD2 (5 bases). Germline values: CDR1 MNHEY, CDR2 SMNVEV (reference sequence). This CDR3 has 13 residues. V was shortened by 6 bases and J by 5 bases, with 11 bases between the two germline ends. DNA of the CDR3: TGTGCCAGCAGCTTACTAGTAAACAATGAGCAGTTCTTC. It encodes CASSLLVNNEQFF.

The CDR3 DNA reads TGCGCCAGCAGCCAAGATCGTAGCGGGAGAACCTACGAGCAGTACTTC. Translating gives CASSQDRSGRTYEQYF. The chain employs TRBV4-3 and TRBJ2-7, with TRBD2 identical over 9 bases. The CDR3 spans 16 residues. V lost 0 bases to trimming and J lost 2 bases; unmatched junction nucleotides: 5. Germline values: CDR1 LGHNA, CDR2 YSLEER.

The chain carries TRBV7-6 and TRBJ2-1, with D perhaps matching TRBD2 (5 bases). The CDR3 is made up of 12 amino acids. Trimming cost V 7 bases and J 8 bases, with 12 bases left between them. CDR1 SGHVS and CDR2 FNYEAQ come from the germline V gene. The CDR3 region is CASTEGGDEQFF. CDR3 nucleotides: TGTGCCAGCACCGAGGGTGGCGATGAGCAGTTCTTC.

This clone was found once. This chain uses TRBV28 with TRBJ2-1; 10 bases are shared with TRBD2. Germline CDR1 MDHEN, CDR2 SYDVKM. The J segment lost 5 bases and the V segment lost 2 bases, leaving 9 bases of the junction unmatched. The CDR3 runs to 17 residues. CDR3 bases: TGTGCCAGCAGTTTAACCCTCCTAGCGGGAGCGGACAATGAGCAGTTCTTC. Translation: CASSLTLLAGADNEQFF.

Concerning this clone itself: The junction differs from germline at one of its ends, possibly a read error. This chain joins TRBV2 and TRBJ1-2, with 10 nucleotides matching TRBD1. There are 15 residues in the CDR3. In germline, CDR1 is SNHLY, CDR2 FYNNEI. The CDR3 coding sequence is TGTGCCAGCAGAGACCCGGGACAGGGGTACTATGACTACACCTTC. It translates to CASRDPGQGYYDYTF. Using reference TRBV2 and TRBJ1-2 for the parts outside the CDR3, the full variable domain is EPEVTQTPSHQVTQMGQEVILRCVPISNHLYFYWYRQILGQKVEFLVSFYNNEISEKSEIFDDQFSVERPDGSNFTLKIRSTKLEDSAMYFCASRDPGQGYYDYTFGSGTRLTVV.

The CDR3 DNA reads as TGTGCCAGCAGCTTATTGGCCTACAATGAGCAGTTCTTC. It encodes CASSLLAYNEQFF. The V gene is TRBV7-6, the J gene TRBJ2-1; no clear D. V was clipped by 2 bases and J by 2 bases, with 4 bases between them. The CDR3 totals 13 residues. From germline, CDR1 is SGHVS and CDR2 FNYEAQ.

This sequence joins TRBV2 and TRBJ2-3; 8 bases are a match to TRBD2. Looked up from germline, CDR1 is SNHLY and CDR2 is FYNNEI. The J segment lost 6 bases and the V segment lost 3 bases, leaving 11 bases of the junction unmatched. The CDR3 has 16 amino acids. The CDR3 protein is CASSDVGSGISDTQYF. The CDR3 DNA reads as TGTGCCAGCAGTGATGTAGGTAGCGGGATATCTGATACGCAGTATTTT.

This chain connects TRBV11-2 to TRBJ2-5; 9 bases are a match to TRBD2. The CDR3 has 16 amino acids. J was trimmed by 5 bases and V by 5 bases; bases with no gene match: 12. Germline CDR1 is SGHAT and CDR2 is FQNNGV. CDR3 sequence (DNA): TGTGCCAGCAGCGTTGAGGGGACTAGCTCCCGGGAGACCCAGTACTTC. Encoded protein: CASSVEGTSSRETQYF.

The rearrangement links TRBV6-6 to TRBJ1-1, with TRBD1 as a possible D gene (6 bases). In germline, CDR1 is MNHNY, CDR2 SVGAGI (reference sequence). V was trimmed by 0 bases and J by 3 bases, leaving 11 bases between them. The CDR3 is 15 amino acids. CDR3 protein: CASSYSAGGHTEAFF. The CDR3 region has the DNA TGTGCCAGCAGTTACTCCGCCGGGGGCCACACTGAAGCTTTCTTT.

V usage is TRBV30 and J usage is TRBJ2-3, with a tentative D call TRBD2 (6 bases). The CDR3 is made up of 15 amino acids. Germline V gives CDR1 GTSNPN, CDR2 SVGIG (reference sequence). Trimming shortened V by 3 bases and J by 4 bases, and 17 bases separated the two germline ends. DNA of the CDR3: TGTGCCTGGAGGACGGGAAGCGGGCCCGCAGATACGCAGTATTTT. This gives the protein CAWRTGSGPADTQYF.

The V and J genes are TRBV2 and TRBJ2-3; TRBD2 aligns across 9 bases. CDR1 is SNHLY and CDR2 is FYNNEI in the germline V gene. This CDR3 is built from 17 residues. Unmatched junction bases numbered 6, after V lost 2 bases and J lost 0 bases. CDR3 in DNA: TGTGCCAGCAGTGAAAGGTTGCTAGCGGGAAGCACAGATACGCAGTATTTT. Translation: CASSERLLAGSTDTQYF.

The chain has TRBV27 and TRBJ2-7, with 7 bases fitting TRBD1. The V and J ends lost 5 bases and 6 bases, in that order; junction bases with no gene match: 10. This CDR3 spans 14 amino acids. The germline CDR1 and CDR2 sequences are MNHEY and SMNVEV (reference sequence). Here the CDR3 reads CASSGIGGTGEQYF. CDR3 bases: TGTGCCAGCAGTGGGATAGGGGGCACGGGCGAGCAGTACTTC.

This chain links TRBV7-2 with TRBJ2-3; 7 nucleotides agree with TRBD1. The CDR3 extends over 13 amino acids. The germline V gene has CDR1 SGHTA and CDR2 FQGNSA. The V segment lost 5 bases and the J segment 4 bases; nucleotides outside the gene matches: 3. CDR3: CASSPTGADTQYF. DNA for the CDR3: TGTGCCAGCAGCCCAACAGGGGCAGATACGCAGTATTTT.

Of note for this clone: The same CDR3 can be traced to other DNA sequences in this sample. The V call is TRBV27, the J call TRBJ2-5; 14 positions match TRBD2. The CDR3 has 16 residues. Germline assignment: CDR1 MNHEY and CDR2 SMNVEV (reference sequence). V was pared by 3 bases and J by 5 bases, with 5 bases of the junction left unmatched. The CDR3 sequence: CASSLGTSGRRETQYF. CDR3 coding DNA: TGTGCCAGCAGTTTGGGGACTAGCGGGAGACGGGAGACCCAGTACTTC.

V usage is TRBV9 and J usage is TRBJ2-7; 7 bases agree with TRBD2. This CDR3 has 11 amino acids. Germline V gene data show CDR1 as SGDLS and CDR2 as YYNGEE. J lost 4 bases, V lost 10 bases, and 5 bases had no gene match. CDR3 amino acids: CASGGMYEQYF. The CDR3 region has the DNA TGTGCCTCGGGAGGAATGTACGAGCAGTACTTC.

The chain is built from TRBV6-1 and TRBJ2-7, with a weak D call TRBD1 (5 bases). The germline V gene encodes CDR1 MNHNS and CDR2 SASEGT. V lost 2 bases and J 4 bases, leaving 12 bases between the germline ends. The CDR3 length is 14 residues. The CDR3 spells CASSEWGAVYEQYF. CDR3 sequence (DNA): TGTGCCAGCAGTGAATGGGGCGCGGTTTACGAGCAGTACTTC.

The chain's CDR3 is CASSDRPTGPFEAFF. The CDR3 nucleotides read TGTGCCAGCAGCGATCGGCCGACAGGGCCCTTTGAAGCTTTCTTT. The V gene is TRBV21-1, the J gene TRBJ1-1; the DNA was not compared with TRBD1, the D call given in the table. TRBV21-1 is a listed pseudogene. The CDR3 length is 15 residues.

This chain joins TRBV28 and TRBJ2-7; D is undetermined. Trimming took 4 bases from V and 3 from J, leaving 13 bases between them. Germline V gene lookup returns CDR1 MDHEN and CDR2 SYDVKM. The length of the CDR3 is 14 residues. The CDR3 is CASSSPGVGYEQYF. CDR3 DNA: TGTGCCAGCAGTTCCCCAGGAGTGGGCTACGAGCAGTACTTC.

The chain joins TRBV23-1 to TRBJ2-1; 7 bases agree with TRBD2. TRBV23-1 is designated an ORF whose function remains uncertain. The CDR3 extends over 16 amino acids. Germline trimming cut 0 bases from V and 0 bases from J; bases unmatched to any gene: 2. The CDR3 DNA reads as TGCGCCAGCAGTCAATCGGGCGGGAGCTCCTACAATGAGCAGTTCTTC. It specifies CASSQSGGSSYNEQFF.

On this clone itself: Other DNA sequences of this sample code for an identical CDR3. The chain uses TRBV27 and TRBJ1-2; 8 nucleotides match TRBD1. Unmatched junction bases numbered 4, after V lost 2 bases and J lost 8 bases. The CDR3 extends over 13 amino acids. CDR1 and CDR2 (germline): MNHEY, SMNVEV (reference sequence). CDR3 DNA sequence: TGTGCCAGCAGTTTAGACAGGGGTCGCGGCTACACCTTC. Its translation is CASSLDRGRGYTF.

For the CDR3, the DNA is TGTGCCAGCAGTTTATCCGGCAGGGGCCTCACTTCCGATCAGCCCCAGCATTTT. Its translation is CASSLSGRGLTSDQPQHF. The rearrangement joins TRBV27 to TRBJ1-5; possible D gene TRBD1, 6 bases. V lost 0 bases, J lost 5 bases, and 20 bases lay in between. Germline lookup yields CDR1 MNHEY and CDR2 SMNVEV (reference sequence). This CDR3 comprises 18 residues.